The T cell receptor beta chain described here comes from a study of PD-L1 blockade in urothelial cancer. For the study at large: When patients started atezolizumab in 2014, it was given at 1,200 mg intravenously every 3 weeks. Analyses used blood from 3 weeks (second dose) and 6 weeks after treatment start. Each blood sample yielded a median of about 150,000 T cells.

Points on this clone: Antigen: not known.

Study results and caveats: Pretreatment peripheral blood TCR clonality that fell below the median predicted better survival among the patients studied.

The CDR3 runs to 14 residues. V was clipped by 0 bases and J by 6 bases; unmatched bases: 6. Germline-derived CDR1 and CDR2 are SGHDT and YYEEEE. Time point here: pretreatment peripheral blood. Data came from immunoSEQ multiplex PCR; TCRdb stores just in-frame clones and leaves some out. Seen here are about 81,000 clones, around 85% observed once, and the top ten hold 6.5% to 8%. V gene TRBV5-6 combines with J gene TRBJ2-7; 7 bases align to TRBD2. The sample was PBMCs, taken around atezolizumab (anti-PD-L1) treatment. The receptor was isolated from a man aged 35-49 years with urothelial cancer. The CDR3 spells CASSLAWEGSEQYF. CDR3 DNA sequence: TGTGCCAGCAGCTTGGCCTGGGAGGGTAGCGAGCAGTACTTC.